Shown below are 18 T cell receptor beta chains from a single sample sequenced in a study of Graves' ophthalmopathy and Graves' hyperthyroidism. The sequenced template was RNA, covering the TCR beta CDR3 region. Second-round multiplex PCR came after first-round RT-PCR with HTBI primers. TCRdb passed the multiplex PCR reads through MiXCR, listing each CDR3 protein once. This table holds about 700,000 distinct CDR3 sequences, 40% found once. Sequenced material: peripheral blood. The receptors stem from an adult man with Graves' ophthalmopathy.

The V gene is TRBV25-1, the J gene TRBJ1-6; D possibly corresponds to TRBD1 (5 bases). Germline loops: CDR1 MGHDK, CDR2 SYGVNS. This CDR3 has 14 residues. The V and J ends lost 7 bases and 8 bases respectively, with 15 bases between them. This CDR3 reads CASMDIGVDSPLHF. The CDR3 DNA sequence: TGTGCCAGCATGGACATAGGGGTCGATTCACCCCTCCACTTT.

CDR3 region: CASSTGRSYEQYF. CDR3 in DNA: TGTGCCAGCAGTACCGGACGGAGCTACGAGCAGTACTTC. The chain links TRBV6-1 to TRBJ2-7; no clear D. Trimming left V 5 bases short and J 3 bases short, with 11 bases between. Germline CDR1 reads MNHNS; CDR2 reads SASEGT. This CDR3 is built from 13 residues.

This clonotype was picked up many times. The V call is TRBV2, the J call TRBJ2-5; TRBD1 matches at 10 bases. The CDR3 has 16 residues. V shed 5 bases, J shed 2 bases, and the junction held 8 bases outside the gene matches. Germline CDR1 SNHLY, CDR2 FYNNEI. DNA of the CDR3: TGTGCCAGCAGTATTCGGACAGGGGGAGTTCAAGAGACCCAGTACTTC. The encoded protein is CASSIRTGGVQETQYF.

This clonotype showed up many times. This chain joins TRBV14 and TRBJ1-2; possible D gene TRBD1, 5 bases. The CDR3 covers 13 residues. V was shortened by 4 bases and J by 2 bases, with 8 bases between the two germline ends. Germline V gene data show CDR1 as SGHDN and CDR2 as FVKESK. The CDR3 here is CASSLTVNYGYTF. In nucleotides, the CDR3 is TGTGCCAGCAGCCTGACAGTCAACTATGGCTACACCTTC.

The sample holds a few counts of this clonotype. This chain joins TRBV9 and TRBJ2-7, with D perhaps given as TRBD1 or TRBD2 (7 bases each). The germline gives CDR1 SGDLS, CDR2 YYNGEE. Between the trimmed V and J ends, which lost 3 bases and 7 bases, there was a span of 20 bases. The CDR3 has 15 residues. CDR3 residues: CASSGGGTQTGEQYF. The CDR3 DNA follows: TGTGCCAGCAGCGGGGGGGGTACCCAGACAGGGGAGCAGTACTTC.

In this sample, this clonotype turned up many times. The rearrangement joins TRBV2 to TRBJ2-7; 9 bases line up with TRBD1. The CDR3 extends over 15 amino acids. V shed 0 bases and J 7 bases; nucleotides not matched to a gene: 7. Germline V gives CDR1 SNHLY, CDR2 FYNNEI. The CDR3: CASSEAYGTGREQYF. DNA for the CDR3: TGTGCCAGCAGTGAAGCGTACGGGACAGGGCGAGAGCAGTACTTC.

This sequence joins TRBV9 and TRBJ2-7; TRBD1 agrees at 7 bases. Trimming took 4 bases from V and 2 from J; bases not matched to a gene: 6. This CDR3 spans 14 amino acids. The germline gives CDR1 SGDLS, CDR2 YYNGEE. CDR3 bases: TGTGCCAGCAGCTTGAAGACAGGGACCTACGAGCAGTACTTC. Residues: CASSLKTGTYEQYF. The whole variable domain, filled in from reference TRBV9 and TRBJ2-7, reads DSGVTQTPKHLITATGQRVTLRCSPRSGDLSVYWYQQSLDQGLQFLIQYYNGEERAKGNILERFSAQQFPDLHSELNLSSLELGDSALYFCASSLKTGTYEQYFGPGTRLTVT.

This sequence joins TRBV10-3 and TRBJ2-6, with TRBD1 matching 8 bases. The junction had 13 bases not matched to a gene; V was cut back by 3 bases and J by 0 bases. There are 20 residues in the CDR3. Germline values: CDR1 ENHRY, CDR2 SYGVKD. The CDR3 protein is CAISERPGTGYPSGANVLTF. CDR3 DNA: TGTGCCATCAGTGAAAGACCCGGGACAGGTTATCCCTCTGGGGCCAACGTCCTGACTTTC.

There are many counts of this clonotype. V is TRBV2 and J is TRBJ2-5, with 9 nucleotides matching TRBD1. V was pared by 6 bases and J by 5 bases, with 7 bases of the junction left unmatched. CDR3 length: 14 amino acids. The V gene's germline CDR1 is SNHLY and CDR2 FYNNEI. CDR3 sequence: CASSGTGLAETQYF. In DNA form, the CDR3 reads TGTGCCAGCAGCGGGACAGGGCTTGCGGAGACCCAGTACTTC.

This chain links TRBV29-1 with TRBJ2-1; tentative D call: TRBD1 (7 bases). CDR1 is SQVTM, CDR2 ANQGSEA, per germline. CDR3 length: 13 residues. The CDR3 sequence: CTIKDRTNNEQFF. The CDR3 DNA reads TGCACCATTAAGGACAGGACTAACAATGAGCAGTTCTTC.

The V call is TRBV20-1, the J call TRBJ2-7; TRBD1 or TRBD2 may be the D gene (5 bases each). V was shortened by 3 bases and J by 2 bases, with 14 bases between the two germline ends. The CDR3 runs to 14 residues. CDR1 and CDR2 (germline): DFQATT, SNEGSKA (reference sequence). CDR3 amino acids: CSASPGALTYEQYF. The CDR3 coding sequence is TGCAGTGCTAGCCCCGGGGCCCTTACCTACGAGCAGTACTTC.

V usage is TRBV7-9 and J usage is TRBJ1-1; no definite D call. The V end was cut by 5 bases, the J end by 1 base, with 14 bases between. This CDR3 has 15 residues. The germline V gene has CDR1 SEHNR and CDR2 FQNEAQ (reference sequence). The CDR3 is CASSPVGLANTEAFF. As DNA, the CDR3 is TGTGCCAGCAGCCCAGTAGGTTTGGCGAACACTGAAGCTTTCTTT.

CDR3 sequence reads: CASSAAGSSYEQYF. In DNA form, the CDR3 reads TGTGCCAGCAGTGCCGCGGGGAGCTCCTACGAGCAGTACTTC. The genes are TRBV25-1 and TRBJ2-7, with D possibly TRBD2 on 6 matching bases. This CDR3 is built from 14 residues. Germline CDR1 MGHDK, CDR2 SYGVNS. With 4 bases removed from V and 0 bases from J, the gap between germline ends came to 10 bases.

This rearrangement joins TRBV25-1 to TRBJ1-2, with a tentative D call TRBD1 (6 bases). CDR3 size: 16 residues. V gave up 5 bases and J gave up 4 bases, with 20 bases separating them. CDR1 MGHDK and CDR2 SYGVNS come from the germline V gene. The CDR3 region is CASSSQGTLPLYGYTF. In DNA, the CDR3 is TGTGCCAGCAGTTCCCAAGGGACACTTCCTCTCTATGGCTACACCTTC.

This clonotype was detected ten times or more. The rearrangement joins TRBV11-3 to TRBJ1-2; 7 nucleotides line up with TRBD1. V gave up 5 bases and J gave up 7 bases; unmatched junction bases: 7. CDR1 SGHNT and CDR2 YENEEA come from the germline V gene. This CDR3 region has 13 residues. CDR3 region: CASSLGQVSGYTF. The DNA for the CDR3 is TGTGCCAGCAGCCTAGGACAGGTATCTGGCTACACCTTC. The whole variable domain, filled in from reference TRBV11-3 and TRBJ1-2, reads EAGVVQSPRYKIIEKKQPVAFWCNPISGHNTLYWYLQNLGQGPELLIRYENEEAVDDSQLPKDRFSAERLKGVDSTLKIQPAELGDSAVYLCASSLGQVSGYTFGSGTRLTVV.

The chain combines TRBV2 with TRBJ2-5, with D possibly TRBD2 on 6 matching bases. The CDR3 extends over 18 amino acids. V lost 0 bases to trimming and J lost 2 bases, with 19 bases between them. Germline V gives CDR1 SNHLY, CDR2 FYNNEI. CDR3 in DNA: TGTGCCAGCAGTGAAGCGCTTGGCGGTCTGGGGAGGCAAGAGACCCAGTACTTC. Amino acids: CASSEALGGLGRQETQYF. Drawing the rest from reference TRBV2 and TRBJ2-5, the complete variable domain is EPEVTQTPSHQVTQMGQEVILRCVPISNHLYFYWYRQILGQKVEFLVSFYNNEISEKSEIFDDQFSVERPDGSNFTLKIRSTKLEDSAMYFCASSEALGGLGRQETQYFGPGTRLLVL.

This chain connects TRBV25-1 to TRBJ2-2; D gene uncertain. This CDR3 contains 14 residues. Trimming stripped 5 bases from V and 3 bases from J, with 10 bases between. From germline, CDR1 is MGHDK and CDR2 SYGVNS. The CDR3 protein is CASSFLLDTGELFF. The CDR3 region has the DNA TGTGCCAGCAGTTTCCTGTTAGACACCGGGGAGCTGTTTTTT.

This clonotype was counted a few times. The CDR3 region is CASSYDRGSNYGYTF. The CDR3 nucleotides are TGTGCCAGCAGCTACGACAGGGGATCTAACTATGGCTACACCTTC. This sequence joins TRBV7-9 and TRBJ1-2; 8 nucleotides agree with TRBD1. This CDR3 has 15 amino acids. V trimming: 4 bases; J trimming: 0 bases; junction bases outside the gene matches: 4. Germline loops: CDR1 SEHNR, CDR2 FQNEAQ (reference sequence). Together with reference TRBV7-9 and TRBJ1-2, the CDR3 gives the full variable domain: DTGVSQNPRHKITKRGQNVTFRCDPISEHNRLYWYRQTLGQGPEFLTYFQNEAQLEKSRLLSDRFSAERPKGSFSTLEIQRTEQGDSAMYLCASSYDRGSNYGYTFGSGTRLTVV.